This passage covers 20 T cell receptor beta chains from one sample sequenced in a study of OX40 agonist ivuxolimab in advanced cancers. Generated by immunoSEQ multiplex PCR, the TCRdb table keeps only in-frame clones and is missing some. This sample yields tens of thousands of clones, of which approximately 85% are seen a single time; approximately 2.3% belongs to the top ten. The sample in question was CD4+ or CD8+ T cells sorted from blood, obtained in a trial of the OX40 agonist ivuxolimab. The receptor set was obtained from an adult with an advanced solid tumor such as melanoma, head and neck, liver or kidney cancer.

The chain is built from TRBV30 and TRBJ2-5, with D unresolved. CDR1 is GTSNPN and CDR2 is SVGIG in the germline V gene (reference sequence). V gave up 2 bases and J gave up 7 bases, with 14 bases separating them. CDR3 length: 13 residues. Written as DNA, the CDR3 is TGTGCCTGGAGTCCCCATAGTTCGGCGACCCAGTACTTC. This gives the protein CAWSPHSSATQYF. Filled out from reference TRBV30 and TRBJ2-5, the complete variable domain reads SQTIHQWPATLVQPVGSPLSLECTVEGTSNPNLYWYRQAAGRGLQLLFYSVGIGQISSEVPQNLSASRPQDRQFILSSKKLLLSDSGFYLCAWSPHSSATQYFGPGTRLLVL.

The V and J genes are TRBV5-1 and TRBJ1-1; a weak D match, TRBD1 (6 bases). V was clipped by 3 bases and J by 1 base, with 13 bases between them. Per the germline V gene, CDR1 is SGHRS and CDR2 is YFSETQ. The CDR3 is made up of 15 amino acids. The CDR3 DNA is TGCGCCAGCAGCTCCCAGACAGGCTCGAACACTGAAGCTTTCTTT. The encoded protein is CASSSQTGSNTEAFF.

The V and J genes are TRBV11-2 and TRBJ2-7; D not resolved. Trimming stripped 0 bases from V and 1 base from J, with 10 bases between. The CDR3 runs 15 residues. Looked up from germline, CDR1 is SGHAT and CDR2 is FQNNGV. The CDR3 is CASSLDSQTSYEQYF. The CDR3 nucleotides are TGTGCCAGCAGCTTAGACTCTCAAACTTCCTACGAGCAGTACTTC.

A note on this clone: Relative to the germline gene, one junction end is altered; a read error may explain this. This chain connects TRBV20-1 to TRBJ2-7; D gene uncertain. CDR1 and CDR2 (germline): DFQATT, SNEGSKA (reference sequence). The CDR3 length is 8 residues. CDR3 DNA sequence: TGCAGTGCTAGGCACAGTCACTTC. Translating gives CSARHSHF.

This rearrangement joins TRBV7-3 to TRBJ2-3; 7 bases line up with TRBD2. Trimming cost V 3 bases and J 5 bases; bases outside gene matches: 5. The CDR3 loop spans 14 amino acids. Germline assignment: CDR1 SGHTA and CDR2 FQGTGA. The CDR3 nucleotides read TGTGCCAGCAGCTTCGGGGGAGGGATAGATACGCAGTATTTT. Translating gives CASSFGGGIDTQYF. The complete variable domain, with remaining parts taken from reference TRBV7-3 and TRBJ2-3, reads GAGVSQTPSNKVTEKGKYVELRCDPISGHTALYWYRQSLGQGPEFLIYFQGTGAADDSGLPNDRFFAVRPEGSVSTLKIQRTERGDSAVYLCASSFGGGIDTQYFGPGTRLTVL.

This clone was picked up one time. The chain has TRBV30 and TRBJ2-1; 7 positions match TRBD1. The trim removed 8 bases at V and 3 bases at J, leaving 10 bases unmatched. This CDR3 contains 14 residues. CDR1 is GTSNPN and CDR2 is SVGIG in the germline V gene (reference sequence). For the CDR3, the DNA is TGTGCCGGGACAACAGGGGCGCTCTACAATGAGCAGTTCTTC. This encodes CAGTTGALYNEQFF.

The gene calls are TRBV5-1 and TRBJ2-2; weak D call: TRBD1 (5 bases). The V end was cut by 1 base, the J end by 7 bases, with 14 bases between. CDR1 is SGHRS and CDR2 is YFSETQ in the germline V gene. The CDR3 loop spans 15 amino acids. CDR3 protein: CASSLNQGTDGELFF. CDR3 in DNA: TGCGCCAGCAGCTTGAATCAGGGCACGGACGGGGAGCTGTTTTTT. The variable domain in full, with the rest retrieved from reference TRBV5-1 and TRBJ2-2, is KAGVTQTPRYLIKTRGQQVTLSCSPISGHRSVSWYQQTPGQGLQFLFEYFSETQRNKGNFPGRFSGRQFSNSRSEMNVSTLELGDSALYLCASSLNQGTDGELFFGEGSRLTVL.

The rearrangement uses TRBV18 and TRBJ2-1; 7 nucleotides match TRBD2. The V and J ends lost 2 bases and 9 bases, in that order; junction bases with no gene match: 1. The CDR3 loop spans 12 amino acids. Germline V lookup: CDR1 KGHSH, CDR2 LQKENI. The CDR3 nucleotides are TGTGCCAGCTCACCAGCGGGGGTTGAGCAGTTCTTC. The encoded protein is CASSPAGVEQFF.

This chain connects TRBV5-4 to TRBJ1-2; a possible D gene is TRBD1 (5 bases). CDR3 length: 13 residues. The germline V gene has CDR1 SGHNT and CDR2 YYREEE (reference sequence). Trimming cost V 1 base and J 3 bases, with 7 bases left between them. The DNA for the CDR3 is TGTGCCAGCAGCTTGCGGGGGGACTATGGCTACACCTTC. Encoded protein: CASSLRGDYGYTF.

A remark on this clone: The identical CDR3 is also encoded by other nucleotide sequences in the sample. DNA for the CDR3: TGTGCCAGCAGCTTAGAACCAGGGGGGTATGGCTACACCTTC. Protein product: CASSLEPGGYGYTF. The V and J genes are TRBV11-2 and TRBJ1-2; 7 positions match TRBD1. V lost 0 bases and J lost 5; bases outside the gene matches: 3. This CDR3 spans 14 amino acids. Looked up from germline, CDR1 is SGHAT and CDR2 is FQNNGV.

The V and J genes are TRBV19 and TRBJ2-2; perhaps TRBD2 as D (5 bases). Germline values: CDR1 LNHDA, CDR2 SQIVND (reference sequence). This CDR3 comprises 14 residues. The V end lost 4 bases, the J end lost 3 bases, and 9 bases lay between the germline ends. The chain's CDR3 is CASSTGSDTGELFF. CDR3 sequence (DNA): TGTGCCAGTAGTACGGGAAGTGACACCGGGGAGCTGTTTTTT.

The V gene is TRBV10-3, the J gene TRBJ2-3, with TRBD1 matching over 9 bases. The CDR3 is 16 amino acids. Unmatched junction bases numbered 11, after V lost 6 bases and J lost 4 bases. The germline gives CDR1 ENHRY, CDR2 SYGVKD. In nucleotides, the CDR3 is TGTGCCATCAGGAACCCGGGACAGGGAGTTGCAGATACGCAGTATTTT. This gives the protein CAIRNPGQGVADTQYF.

The CDR3 is CASSSQTGPSSYNSPLHF. The CDR3 DNA sequence: TGTGCCAGCAGCTCGCAGACAGGGCCGAGCTCCTATAATTCACCCCTCCACTTT. The chain combines TRBV13 with TRBJ1-6; 7 bases map to TRBD1. This CDR3 is built from 18 residues. The ends lost 4 bases at V and 0 bases at J; junction bases unmatched: 9. The germline gives CDR1 PRHDT, CDR2 FYEKMQ (reference sequence).

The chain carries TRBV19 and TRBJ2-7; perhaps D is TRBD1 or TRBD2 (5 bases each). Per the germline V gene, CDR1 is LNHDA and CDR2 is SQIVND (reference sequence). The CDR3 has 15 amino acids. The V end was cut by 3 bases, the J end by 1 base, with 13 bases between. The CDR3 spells CASSIGTHSSYEQYF. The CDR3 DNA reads TGTGCCAGTAGTATTGGGACCCACTCATCCTACGAGCAGTACTTC.

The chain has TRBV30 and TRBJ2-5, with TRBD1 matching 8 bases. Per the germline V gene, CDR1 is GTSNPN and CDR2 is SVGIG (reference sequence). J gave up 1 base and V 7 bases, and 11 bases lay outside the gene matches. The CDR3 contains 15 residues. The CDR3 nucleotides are TGTGCCTCAGACAGGGGAAGGTTGGGCCAAGAGACCCAGTACTTC. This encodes CASDRGRLGQETQYF.

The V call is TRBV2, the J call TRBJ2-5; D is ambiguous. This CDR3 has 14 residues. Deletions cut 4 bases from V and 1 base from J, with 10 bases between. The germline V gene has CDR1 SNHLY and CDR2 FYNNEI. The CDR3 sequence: CASSASRVQETQYF. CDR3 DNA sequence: TGTGCCAGCAGTGCTTCAAGAGTCCAAGAGACCCAGTACTTC.

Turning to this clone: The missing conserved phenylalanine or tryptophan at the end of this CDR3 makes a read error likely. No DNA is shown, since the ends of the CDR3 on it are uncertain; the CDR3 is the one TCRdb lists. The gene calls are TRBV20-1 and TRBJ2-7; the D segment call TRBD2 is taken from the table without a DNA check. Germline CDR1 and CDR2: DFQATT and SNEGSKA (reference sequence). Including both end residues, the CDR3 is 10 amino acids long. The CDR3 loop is CSVGRELAYL.

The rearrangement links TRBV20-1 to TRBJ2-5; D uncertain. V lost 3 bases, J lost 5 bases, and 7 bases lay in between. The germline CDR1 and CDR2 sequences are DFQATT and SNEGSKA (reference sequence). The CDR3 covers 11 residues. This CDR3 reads CSASPGETQYF. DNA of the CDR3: TGCAGTGCTAGCCCTGGGGAGACCCAGTACTTC.

The CDR3 here is CASSLFGYEQYF. CDR3 sequence (DNA): TGTGCCAGCAGCTTATTCGGCTACGAGCAGTACTTC. The chain uses TRBV7-7 and TRBJ2-7; no firm D call. CDR3 length: 12 amino acids. Germline CDR1 SSHAT, CDR2 FNYEAQ (reference sequence). Trimming took off 2 bases at V and 3 bases at J, with 5 bases between the two ends.

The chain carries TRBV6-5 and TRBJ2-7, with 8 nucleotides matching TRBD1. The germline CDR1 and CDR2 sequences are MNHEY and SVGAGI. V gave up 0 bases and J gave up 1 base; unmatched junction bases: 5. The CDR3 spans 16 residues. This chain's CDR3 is CASSYSRGRISYEQYF. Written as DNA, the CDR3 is TGTGCCAGCAGTTACTCCAGGGGGCGGATTTCCTACGAGCAGTACTTC.